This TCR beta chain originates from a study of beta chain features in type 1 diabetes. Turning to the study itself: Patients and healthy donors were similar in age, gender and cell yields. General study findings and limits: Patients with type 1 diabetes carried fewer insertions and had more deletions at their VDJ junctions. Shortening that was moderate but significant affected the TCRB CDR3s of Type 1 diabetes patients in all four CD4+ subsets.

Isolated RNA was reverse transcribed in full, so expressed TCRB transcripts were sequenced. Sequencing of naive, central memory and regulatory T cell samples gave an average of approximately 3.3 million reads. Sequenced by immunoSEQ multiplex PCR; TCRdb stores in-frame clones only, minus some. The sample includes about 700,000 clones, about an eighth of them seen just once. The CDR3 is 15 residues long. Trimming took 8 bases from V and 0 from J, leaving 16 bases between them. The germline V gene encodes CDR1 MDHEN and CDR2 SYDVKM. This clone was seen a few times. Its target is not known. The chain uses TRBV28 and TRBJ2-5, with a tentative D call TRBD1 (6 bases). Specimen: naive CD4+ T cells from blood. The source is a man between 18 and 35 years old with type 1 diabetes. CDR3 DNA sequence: TGTGCCAGCCCTGCAGGGGCTAGTAACCAAGAGACCCAGTACTTC. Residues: CASPAGASNQETQYF.